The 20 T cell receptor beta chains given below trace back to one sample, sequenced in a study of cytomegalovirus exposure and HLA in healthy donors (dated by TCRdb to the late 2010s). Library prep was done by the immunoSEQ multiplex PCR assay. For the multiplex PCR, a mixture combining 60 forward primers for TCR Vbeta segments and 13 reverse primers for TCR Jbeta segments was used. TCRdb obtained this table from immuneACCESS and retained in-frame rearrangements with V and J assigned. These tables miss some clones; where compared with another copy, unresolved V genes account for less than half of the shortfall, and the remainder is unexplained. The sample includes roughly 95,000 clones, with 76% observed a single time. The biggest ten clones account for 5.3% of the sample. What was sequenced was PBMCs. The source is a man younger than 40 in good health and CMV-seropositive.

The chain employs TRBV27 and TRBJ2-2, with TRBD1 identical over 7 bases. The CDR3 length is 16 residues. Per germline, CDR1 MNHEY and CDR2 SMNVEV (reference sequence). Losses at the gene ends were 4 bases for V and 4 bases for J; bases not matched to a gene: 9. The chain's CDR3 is CASSSSGQVITGELFF. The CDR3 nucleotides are TGTGCCAGCAGTTCTTCAGGACAGGTTATCACCGGGGAGCTGTTTTTT.

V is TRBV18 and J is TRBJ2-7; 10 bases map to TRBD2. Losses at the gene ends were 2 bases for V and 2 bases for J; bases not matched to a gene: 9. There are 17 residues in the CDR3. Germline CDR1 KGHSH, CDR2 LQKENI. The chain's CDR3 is CASSPRASGSVTYEQYF. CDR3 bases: TGTGCCAGCTCACCAAGGGCTAGCGGGAGTGTTACCTACGAGCAGTACTTC.

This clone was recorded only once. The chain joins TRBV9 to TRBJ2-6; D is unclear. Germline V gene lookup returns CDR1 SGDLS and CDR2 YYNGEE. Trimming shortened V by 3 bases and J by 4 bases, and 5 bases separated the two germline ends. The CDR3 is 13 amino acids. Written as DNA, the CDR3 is TGTGCCAGCAGCGCCGCGGGGGCCAACGTCCTGACTTTC. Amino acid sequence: CASSAAGANVLTF.

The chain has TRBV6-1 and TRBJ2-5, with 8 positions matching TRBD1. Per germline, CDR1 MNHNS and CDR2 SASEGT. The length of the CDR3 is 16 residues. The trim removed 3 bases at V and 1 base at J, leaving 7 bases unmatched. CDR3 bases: TGTGCCAGCAGTGAGCGCAGGGGGCGCCTCCAAGAGACCCAGTACTTC. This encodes CASSERRGRLQETQYF.

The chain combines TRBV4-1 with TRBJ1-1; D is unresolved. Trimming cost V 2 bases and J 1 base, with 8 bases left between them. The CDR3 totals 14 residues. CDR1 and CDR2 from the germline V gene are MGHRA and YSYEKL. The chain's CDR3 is CASSQTVANTEAFF. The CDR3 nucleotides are TGCGCCAGCAGCCAAACAGTGGCGAACACTGAAGCTTTCTTT.

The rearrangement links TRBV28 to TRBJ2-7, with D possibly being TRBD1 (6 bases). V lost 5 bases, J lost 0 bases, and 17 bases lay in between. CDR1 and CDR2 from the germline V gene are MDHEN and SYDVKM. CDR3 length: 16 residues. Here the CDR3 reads CASSPLGQGSSYEQYF. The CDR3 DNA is TGTGCCAGCAGTCCCCTAGGGCAGGGGAGCTCCTACGAGCAGTACTTC. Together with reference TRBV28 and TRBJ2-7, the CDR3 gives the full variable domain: DVKVTQSSRYLVKRTGEKVFLECVQDMDHENMFWYRQDPGLGLRLIYFSYDVKMKEKGDIPEGYSVSREKKERFSLILESASTNQTSMYLCASSPLGQGSSYEQYFGPGTRLTVT.

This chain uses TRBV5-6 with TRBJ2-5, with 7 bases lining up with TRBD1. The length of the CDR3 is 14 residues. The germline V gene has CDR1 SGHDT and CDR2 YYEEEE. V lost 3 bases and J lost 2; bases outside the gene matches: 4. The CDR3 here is CASSWQGQQETQYF. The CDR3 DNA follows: TGTGCCAGCAGCTGGCAGGGACAGCAAGAGACCCAGTACTTC.

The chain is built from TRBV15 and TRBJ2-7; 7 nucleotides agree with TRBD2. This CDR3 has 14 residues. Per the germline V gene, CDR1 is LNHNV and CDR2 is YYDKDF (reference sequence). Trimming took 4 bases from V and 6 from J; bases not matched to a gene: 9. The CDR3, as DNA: TGTGCCACCAGCACCCTTGCGGGGGTAAGCGAGCAGTACTTC. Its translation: CATSTLAGVSEQYF.

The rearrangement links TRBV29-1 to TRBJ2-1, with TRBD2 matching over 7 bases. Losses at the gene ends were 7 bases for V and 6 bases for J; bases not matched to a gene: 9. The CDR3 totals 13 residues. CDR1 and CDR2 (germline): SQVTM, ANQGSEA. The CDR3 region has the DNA TGCAGCGCCCCGACGGGAGGCGGCAATGAGCAGTTCTTC. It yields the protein CSAPTGGGNEQFF.

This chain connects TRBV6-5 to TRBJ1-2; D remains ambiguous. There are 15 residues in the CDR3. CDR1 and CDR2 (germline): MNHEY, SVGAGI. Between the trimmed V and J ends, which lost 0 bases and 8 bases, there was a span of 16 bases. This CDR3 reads CASSYSHSPEGGYTF. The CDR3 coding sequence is TGTGCCAGCAGTTACTCGCACAGCCCTGAGGGAGGCTACACCTTC.

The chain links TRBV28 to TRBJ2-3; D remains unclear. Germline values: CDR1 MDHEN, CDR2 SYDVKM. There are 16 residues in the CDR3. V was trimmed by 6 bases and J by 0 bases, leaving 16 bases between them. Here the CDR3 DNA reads TGTGCCAGCAGCCCCAAATGGCGGCTGAGCACAGATACGCAGTATTTT. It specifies CASSPKWRLSTDTQYF.

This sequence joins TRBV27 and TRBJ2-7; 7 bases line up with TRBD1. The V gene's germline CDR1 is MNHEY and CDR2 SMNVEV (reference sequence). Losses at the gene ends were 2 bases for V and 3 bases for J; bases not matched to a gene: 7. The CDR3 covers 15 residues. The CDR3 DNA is TGTGCCAGCAGTTTAAGACAGGGAGACTTCTACGAGCAGTACTTC. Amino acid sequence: CASSLRQGDFYEQYF.

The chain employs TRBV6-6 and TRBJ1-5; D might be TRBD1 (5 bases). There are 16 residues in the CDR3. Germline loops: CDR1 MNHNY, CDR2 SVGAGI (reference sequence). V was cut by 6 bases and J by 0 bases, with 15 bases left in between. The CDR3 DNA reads TGTGCCAGCAGGGACGGACAATCGTCTAGCAATCAGCCCCAGCATTTT. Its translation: CASRDGQSSSNQPQHF.

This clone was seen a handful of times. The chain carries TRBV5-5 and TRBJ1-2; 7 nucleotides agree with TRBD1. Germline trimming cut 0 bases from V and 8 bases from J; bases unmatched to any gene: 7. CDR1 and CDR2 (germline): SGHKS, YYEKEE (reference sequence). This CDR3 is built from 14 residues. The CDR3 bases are TGTGCCAGCAGCTTGGAGACAGGGACGGGCGGCTACACCTTC. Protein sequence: CASSLETGTGGYTF.

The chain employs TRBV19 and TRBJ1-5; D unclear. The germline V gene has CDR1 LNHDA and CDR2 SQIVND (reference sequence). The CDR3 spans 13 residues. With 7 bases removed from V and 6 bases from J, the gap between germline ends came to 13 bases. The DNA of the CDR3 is TGTGCCAGTAATCCTTCTCCGGGTCAGCCCCAGCATTTT. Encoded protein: CASNPSPGQPQHF.

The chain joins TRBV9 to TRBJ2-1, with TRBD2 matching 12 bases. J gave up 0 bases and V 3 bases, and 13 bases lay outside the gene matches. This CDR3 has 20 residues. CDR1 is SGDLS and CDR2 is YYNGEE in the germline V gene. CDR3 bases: TGTGCCAGCAGCGACCCCATCCTCCCTAGCGGGGGGGCCTCCTACAATGAGCAGTTCTTC. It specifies CASSDPILPSGGASYNEQFF.

CDR3 in amino acids: CASSWQNNEQFF. DNA for the CDR3: TGCGCCAGCAGTTGGCAGAACAATGAGCAGTTCTTC. The chain combines TRBV5-1 with TRBJ2-1; D gene unclear. CDR1 and CDR2 from the germline V gene are SGHRS and YFSETQ. This CDR3 region has 12 residues. V lost 5 bases to trimming and J lost 5 bases, with 8 bases between them.

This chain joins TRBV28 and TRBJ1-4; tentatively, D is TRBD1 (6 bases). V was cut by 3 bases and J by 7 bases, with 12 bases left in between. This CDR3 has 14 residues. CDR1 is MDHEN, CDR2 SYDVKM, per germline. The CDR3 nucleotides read TGTGCCAGCAGTTTGGGGGGGGCAGGTGAAAAACTGTTTTTT. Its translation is CASSLGGAGEKLFF.

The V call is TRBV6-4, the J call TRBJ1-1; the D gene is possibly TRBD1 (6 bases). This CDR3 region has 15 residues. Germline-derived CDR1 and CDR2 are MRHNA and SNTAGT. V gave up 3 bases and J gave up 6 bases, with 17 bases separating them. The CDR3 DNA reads TGTGCCAGCAGTGAGGGGGCCGACGACAGCTCTGAAGCTTTCTTT. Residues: CASSEGADDSSEAFF.

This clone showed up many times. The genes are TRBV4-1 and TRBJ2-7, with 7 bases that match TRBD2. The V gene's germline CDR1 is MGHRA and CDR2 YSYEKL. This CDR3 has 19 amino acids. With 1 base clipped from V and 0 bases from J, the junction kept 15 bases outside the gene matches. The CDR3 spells CASSQGGATGTTLSYEQYF. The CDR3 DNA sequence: TGCGCCAGCAGCCAAGGAGGAGCTACCGGGACTACACTCTCCTACGAGCAGTACTTC.